Below, 30 T cell receptor beta chains from the same sample are listed, as sequenced in a study of blood T cell repertoires in COVID-19. Sequencing used immunoSEQ multiplex PCR; TCRdb keeps in-frame clones, though not all of them. The top ten clones hold about 19% of a sample with approximately 68,000 clones, about 80% of them seen once. Input material: peripheral blood. The receptor source for this set is a human donor in a cohort sampled during active COVID-19.

V usage is TRBV18 and J usage is TRBJ2-6; D possibly corresponds to TRBD1 (5 bases). Looked up from germline, CDR1 is KGHSH and CDR2 is LQKENI. The ends were cut back, 3 bases at V and 4 bases at J, with 10 bases in the middle. CDR3 length: 15 residues. The CDR3 reads CASSPDTAGANVLTF. Here the CDR3 DNA reads TGTGCCAGCTCACCGGACACCGCGGGGGCCAACGTCCTGACTTTC.

V gene TRBV5-4 combines with J gene TRBJ1-3; TRBD1 agrees at 10 bases. Per germline, CDR1 SGHNT and CDR2 YYREEE (reference sequence). Trimming took 1 base from V and 5 from J; bases not matched to a gene: 6. There are 16 residues in the CDR3. The CDR3 DNA is TGTGCCAGCAGCTTGTCCACGACAGGGGGCCGAAACACCATATATTTT. Translation gives CASSLSTTGGRNTIYF.

The rearrangement uses TRBV5-4 and TRBJ2-5; 11 bases map to TRBD2. The length of the CDR3 is 15 residues. Germline V gene sequence: CDR1 SGHNT, CDR2 YYREEE (reference sequence). Trimming cost V 4 bases and J 1 base; bases outside gene matches: 3. In nucleotides, the CDR3 is TGTGCCAGCAGCCCGGGACTAGCGGCCCAAGAGACCCAGTACTTC. This gives the protein CASSPGLAAQETQYF.

The chain uses TRBV3-1 (or the pseudogene TRBV3-2) and TRBJ2-7, with 12 nucleotides matching TRBD2. Germline CDR1 is LGHDT and CDR2 is YNNKEL (reference sequence). This CDR3 has 14 amino acids. The ends lost 3 bases at V and 4 bases at J; junction bases unmatched: 1. This CDR3 reads CASSHGLAGYEQYF. The CDR3 DNA is TGTGCCAGCAGCCACGGACTAGCGGGGTACGAGCAGTACTTC.

This CDR3 is CACTGGATEAFF. The CDR3 DNA reads as TGTGCCTGTACAGGAGGGGCTACTGAAGCTTTCTTT. V is TRBV30 and J is TRBJ1-1, with TRBD1 as a possible D gene (5 bases). CDR1 and CDR2 (germline): GTSNPN, SVGIG (reference sequence). The CDR3 sequence is 12 residues long. The germline V and J ends were trimmed by 6 bases and 5 bases, with 13 bases remaining between them.

The chain uses TRBV4-1 and TRBJ1-5; 7 nucleotides align to TRBD1. V dropped 3 bases and J dropped 5; count of bases not matched to a gene: 4. The CDR3 runs to 14 residues. CDR1 and CDR2 from the germline V gene are MGHRA and YSYEKL. This CDR3 is CASSQGQYDQPQHF. The CDR3 bases are TGCGCCAGCAGCCAGGGACAGTACGATCAGCCCCAGCATTTT.

This chain's CDR3 is CAYTEGARGYTF. CDR3 bases: TGTGCCTACACGGAGGGGGCGCGTGGCTACACCTTC. The V and J genes are TRBV30 and TRBJ1-2, with TRBD1 matching over 7 bases. CDR1 is GTSNPN, CDR2 SVGIG, per germline (reference sequence). CDR3 length: 12 amino acids. The V segment lost 7 bases and the J segment 7 bases; nucleotides outside the gene matches: 9.

CDR3 sequence: CASSQTVLGRPLHF. In DNA, the CDR3 is TGTGCCAGCAGCCAGACAGTTTTGGGGCGACCCCTCCACTTT. The chain employs TRBV27 and TRBJ1-6, with D possibly being TRBD1 (5 bases). Germline V gene lookup returns CDR1 MNHEY and CDR2 SMNVEV (reference sequence). The V gene lost 6 bases and the J gene lost 12 bases, with 18 bases spanning the gap. The CDR3 totals 14 residues.

This chain links TRBV6-5 with TRBJ1-4; 7 nucleotides match TRBD1. The CDR3 covers 13 residues. Germline V CDR1 and CDR2: MNHEY, SVGAGI. The V segment lost 7 bases and the J segment 6 bases; nucleotides outside the gene matches: 5. CDR3 nucleotide sequence: TGTGCCAGCAATCAAGACAGGGATGAAAAACTGTTTTTT. Encoded protein: CASNQDRDEKLFF.

This chain uses TRBV27 with TRBJ2-1; D might be TRBD2 (6 bases). Trimming stripped 3 bases from V and 6 bases from J, with 18 bases between. Germline V lookup: CDR1 MNHEY, CDR2 SMNVEV (reference sequence). The CDR3 length is 16 residues. The CDR3 DNA sequence: TGTGCCAGCAGTTTGTACGCCGGGACTTCCCGCAATGAGCAGTTCTTC. Translated, it gives CASSLYAGTSRNEQFF.

This clone occurred once. This sample also contains other DNA sequences that code for the same CDR3. This chain uses TRBV5-1 with TRBJ1-1, with D uncertain. Germline lookup yields CDR1 SGHRS and CDR2 YFSETQ. Trimming stripped 1 base from V and 0 bases from J, with 7 bases between. The CDR3 contains 14 residues. Here the CDR3 reads CASSLSGMNTEAFF. CDR3 nucleotide sequence: TGCGCCAGCAGCTTGTCTGGCATGAACACTGAAGCTTTCTTT.

This chain joins TRBV11-2 and TRBJ2-7; D perhaps matches TRBD1 (6 bases). Germline assignment: CDR1 SGHAT and CDR2 FQNNGV. Trimming pared 0 bases from V and 4 bases from J, leaving 10 bases between. The CDR3 runs 14 residues. The CDR3 loop is CASSLDRGPYEQYF. In nucleotides, the CDR3 is TGTGCCAGCAGCTTAGACAGGGGTCCTTACGAGCAGTACTTC.

The chain employs TRBV11-3 and TRBJ2-2, with 11 bases fitting TRBD2. After removal of 5 bases from V and 8 bases from J, the junction contained 4 bases not matched to a gene. This CDR3 comprises 14 residues. Germline CDR1 SGHNT, CDR2 YENEEA. CDR3 coding DNA: TGTGCCAGCAGCCGTACTAGCGGGGGTGGGGAGCTGTTTTTT. This translates into CASSRTSGGGELFF.

The J gene is TRBJ1-6, the V gene TRBV19; the D is unclear. The germline V gene encodes CDR1 LNHDA and CDR2 SQIVND (reference sequence). The V end was cut by 3 bases, the J end by 0 bases, with 9 bases between. The CDR3 extends over 16 amino acids. The CDR3 DNA sequence: TGTGCCAGTAGTATTCACCAGCGCTCCTATAATTCACCCCTCCACTTT. Its protein product is CASSIHQRSYNSPLHF.

The rearrangement links TRBV12-3 or TRBV12-4 to TRBJ2-5, with TRBD2 as a possible D gene (8 bases). The CDR3 contains 13 residues. The V and J ends lost 7 bases and 9 bases respectively, with 18 bases between them. The CDR3 here is CASTRGGTGAQYF. DNA of the CDR3: TGTGCCAGCACCCGGGGGGGAACAGGGGCCCAGTACTTC.

V is TRBV4-2 and J is TRBJ1-2; the D gene is possibly TRBD1 (6 bases). CDR1 and CDR2 from the germline V gene are LGHNA and YNFKEQ. V was cut by 0 bases and J by 3 bases, with 8 bases left in between. The CDR3 loop spans 14 amino acids. CDR3 region: CASSQDEGDYGYTF. The CDR3 nucleotides are TGTGCCAGCAGCCAAGATGAGGGGGACTATGGCTACACCTTC.

The chain uses TRBV7-9 and TRBJ1-5, with 8 bases identical to TRBD1. Germline lookup yields CDR1 SEHNR and CDR2 FQNEAQ (reference sequence). V shed 3 bases and J 3 bases; nucleotides not matched to a gene: 4. The CDR3 is 15 amino acids. The CDR3 reads CASSLTDRDNQPQHF. The CDR3 coding sequence is TGTGCCAGCAGCTTGACGGACAGGGACAATCAGCCCCAGCATTTT.

The V and J genes are TRBV7-9 and TRBJ1-4; maybe TRBD1 (5 bases). This CDR3 region has 14 residues. CDR1 is SEHNR and CDR2 is FQNEAQ in the germline V gene (reference sequence). Trimming took off 5 bases at V and 3 bases at J, with 10 bases between the two ends. CDR3 nucleotides: TGTGCCAGCAGCACTAACAGGCCTAATGAAAAACTGTTTTTT. The encoded protein is CASSTNRPNEKLFF.

This sequence joins TRBV5-1 and TRBJ1-1; 8 bases match TRBD1. The germline V gene encodes CDR1 SGHRS and CDR2 YFSETQ. V shed 4 bases, J shed 3 bases, and the junction held 8 bases outside the gene matches. The CDR3 is 15 amino acids. CDR3 loop: CASSTGQGTHTEAFF. Written as DNA, the CDR3 is TGCGCCAGCAGCACCGGACAGGGCACGCACACTGAAGCTTTCTTT.

This chain connects TRBV30 to TRBJ1-5; TRBD1 aligns across 10 bases. The CDR3 extends over 16 amino acids. J gave up 7 bases and V 2 bases, and 11 bases lay outside the gene matches. CDR1 is GTSNPN and CDR2 is SVGIG in the germline V gene (reference sequence). The DNA of the CDR3 is TGTGCCTGGAGTCCGACCGGGACAGGGGCCAGGCAGCCCCAGCATTTT. This encodes CAWSPTGTGARQPQHF. Looking up the rest from reference TRBV30 and TRBJ1-5 gives the full variable domain: SQTIHQWPATLVQPVGSPLSLECTVEGTSNPNLYWYRQAAGRGLQLLFYSVGIGQISSEVPQNLSASRPQDRQFILSSKKLLLSDSGFYLCAWSPTGTGARQPQHFGDGTRLSIL.

V and J are TRBV7-2 and TRBJ1-2; D not certain. The CDR3 covers 14 residues. V was clipped by 5 bases and J by 8 bases, with 18 bases between them. The germline gives CDR1 SGHTA, CDR2 FQGNSA. CDR3 nucleotide sequence: TGTGCCAGCAGCCCCGCGGGTGGGGAATGGGGCTACACCTTC. This gives the protein CASSPAGGEWGYTF.

The rearrangement uses TRBV7-2 and TRBJ2-2; no reliable D call. Germline V lookup: CDR1 SGHTA, CDR2 FQGNSA. Trimming stripped 4 bases from V and 4 bases from J, with 10 bases between. The CDR3 is made up of 14 amino acids. The CDR3 DNA is TGTGCCAGCAGCTGGGCCCTGAGCACCGGGGAGCTGTTTTTT. Residues: CASSWALSTGELFF.

This chain joins TRBV30 and TRBJ1-2; the D gene is possibly TRBD1 (5 bases). V gave up 7 bases and J gave up 2 bases, with 11 bases separating them. Germline loops: CDR1 GTSNPN, CDR2 SVGIG (reference sequence). This CDR3 comprises 12 residues. CDR3 in DNA: TGTGCCTCCCCGGAGGGGAACTATGGCTACACCTTC. It is translated as CASPEGNYGYTF.

The chain joins TRBV9 to TRBJ2-7; TRBD1 agrees at 8 bases. The CDR3 is 14 residues long. The germline CDR1 and CDR2 sequences are SGDLS and YYNGEE. V was pared by 0 bases and J by 4 bases, with 3 bases of the junction left unmatched. The CDR3 nucleotides are TGTGCCAGCAGCGTAGGACAGGGGTGGTACGAGCAGTACTTC. Translation: CASSVGQGWYEQYF.

This clone has only a few counts. J is TRBJ2-7 and V is TRBV3-1 (or the pseudogene TRBV3-2); D not certain. Germline CDR1 is LGHDT and CDR2 is YNNKEL (reference sequence). The CDR3 runs 12 residues. V was clipped by 5 bases and J by 5 bases, with 10 bases between them. The CDR3 spells CASSSASDEQYF. The CDR3 DNA is TGTGCCAGCAGCTCGGCGAGCGACGAGCAGTACTTC.

This clone was observed many times. The chain has TRBV27 and TRBJ1-6; tentative D call: TRBD1 (5 bases). The CDR3 contains 15 residues. Trimming cost V 5 bases and J 6 bases, with 14 bases left between them. Looked up from germline, CDR1 is MNHEY and CDR2 is SMNVEV (reference sequence). The CDR3 region has the DNA TGTGCCAGCAGTACCCAAGGGCAGGGTAATTCACCCCTCCACTTT. This codes for CASSTQGQGNSPLHF.

V gene TRBV6-6 combines with J gene TRBJ2-7; D gene unclear. CDR3 length: 12 amino acids. CDR1 and CDR2 from the germline V gene are MNHNY and SVGAGI (reference sequence). Trimming removed 8 bases from V and 0 bases from J, with 8 bases in between. Here the CDR3 DNA reads TGTGCCAGCGGGCAGAGCTCCTACGAGCAGTACTTC. Translating gives CASGQSSYEQYF.

V is TRBV7-9 and J is TRBJ2-7, with TRBD2 matching over 10 bases. This CDR3 is 18 amino acids long. Germline V lookup: CDR1 SEHNR, CDR2 FQNEAQ (reference sequence). V trimming: 5 bases; J trimming: 2 bases; junction bases outside the gene matches: 15. CDR3 region: CASSGPLAGGRSAYEQYF. CDR3 coding DNA: TGTGCCAGCAGCGGTCCTTTAGCGGGGGGCCGTTCAGCCTACGAGCAGTACTTC. The full variable domain, in which reference TRBV7-9 and TRBJ2-7 provide the parts outside the CDR3, is DTGVSQNPRHKITKRGQNVTFRCDPISEHNRLYWYRQTLGQGPEFLTYFQNEAQLEKSRLLSDRFSAERPKGSFSTLEIQRTEQGDSAMYLCASSGPLAGGRSAYEQYFGPGTRLTVT.

This clone was seen a handful of times. This chain connects TRBV11-2 to TRBJ1-1, with D hard to call. The V and J ends lost 1 base and 9 bases respectively, with 12 bases between them. This CDR3 comprises 13 residues. Per germline, CDR1 SGHAT and CDR2 FQNNGV. The CDR3 is CASSLGLAGKAFF. The CDR3 DNA reads as TGTGCCAGCAGCTTAGGTCTTGCCGGGAAAGCTTTCTTT.

This chain links TRBV6-1 with TRBJ2-6; D not resolved. CDR1 and CDR2 (germline): MNHNS, SASEGT. The V gene lost 2 bases and the J gene lost 2 bases, with 7 bases spanning the gap. There are 15 residues in the CDR3. CDR3: CASSEPHTGANVLTF. CDR3 nucleotides: TGTGCCAGCAGTGAACCTCACACTGGGGCCAACGTCCTGACTTTC.